This paragraph reports one T cell receptor beta chain. This CDR3 region has 14 residues. Germline-derived CDR1 and CDR2 are SGHNT and YENEEA. V lost 2 bases to trimming and J lost 5 bases, with 7 bases between them. These data belong to a study of blood T cell repertoires in COVID-19. Study information: The United States, Italy and Spain provided the acute and convalescent COVID-19 samples. T cells, B-cell-depleted T cells, or PBMCs provided the cDNA or gDNA that served as material.

Repertoires were generated with immunoSEQ multiplex PCR, while TCRdb's copy carries only in-frame clones and drops some. The sample lists under 250,000 clones, about 80% occurring once. This chain joins TRBV11-3 and TRBJ1-6, with unresolved D. The origin of this receptor is an elderly man with acute or convalescent COVID-19. The sequenced sample was peripheral blood. The CDR3 reads CASSLSSDNSPLHF. As DNA, the CDR3 is TGTGCCAGCAGCTTAAGTTCGGATAATTCACCCCTCCACTTT.